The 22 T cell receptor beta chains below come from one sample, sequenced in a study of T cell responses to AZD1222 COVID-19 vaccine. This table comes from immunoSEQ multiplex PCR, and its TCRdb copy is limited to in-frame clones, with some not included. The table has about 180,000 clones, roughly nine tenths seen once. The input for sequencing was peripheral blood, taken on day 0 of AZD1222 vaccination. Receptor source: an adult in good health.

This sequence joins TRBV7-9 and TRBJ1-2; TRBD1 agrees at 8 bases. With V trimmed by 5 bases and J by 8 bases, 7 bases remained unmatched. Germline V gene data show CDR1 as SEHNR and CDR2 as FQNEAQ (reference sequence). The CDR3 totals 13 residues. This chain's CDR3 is CASSQDRGGGYTF. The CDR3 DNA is TGTGCCAGCAGCCAAGACAGGGGAGGAGGCTACACCTTC.

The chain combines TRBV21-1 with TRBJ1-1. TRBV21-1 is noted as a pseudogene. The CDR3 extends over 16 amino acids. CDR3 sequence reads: CASSPQRLEGATEAFF. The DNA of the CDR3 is TGTGCCAGCAGCCCGCAACGGCTCGAGGGAGCCACTGAAGCTTTCTTT.

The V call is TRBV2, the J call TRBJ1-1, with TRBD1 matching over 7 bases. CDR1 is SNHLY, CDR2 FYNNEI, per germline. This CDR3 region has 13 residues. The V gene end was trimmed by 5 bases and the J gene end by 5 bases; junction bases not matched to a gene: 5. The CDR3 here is CASSRGRMTEAFF. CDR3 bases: TGTGCCAGCAGTAGGGGGCGGATGACTGAAGCTTTCTTT.

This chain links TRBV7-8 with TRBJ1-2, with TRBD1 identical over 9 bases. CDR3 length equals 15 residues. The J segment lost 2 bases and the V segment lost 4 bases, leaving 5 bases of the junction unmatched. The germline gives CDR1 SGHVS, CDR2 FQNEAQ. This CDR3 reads CASSYEGQGNYGYTF. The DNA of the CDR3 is TGTGCCAGCAGCTATGAGGGACAGGGAAACTATGGCTACACCTTC.

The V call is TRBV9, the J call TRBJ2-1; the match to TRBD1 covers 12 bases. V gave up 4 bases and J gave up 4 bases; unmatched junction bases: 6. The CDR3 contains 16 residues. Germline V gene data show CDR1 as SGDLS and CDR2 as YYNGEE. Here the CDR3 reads CASSQQGQGAYNEQFF. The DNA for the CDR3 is TGTGCCAGCAGCCAGCAGGGACAGGGGGCATACAATGAGCAGTTCTTC. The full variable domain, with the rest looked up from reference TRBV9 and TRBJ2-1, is DSGVTQTPKHLITATGQRVTLRCSPRSGDLSVYWYQQSLDQGLQFLIQYYNGEERAKGNILERFSAQQFPDLHSELNLSSLELGDSALYFCASSQQGQGAYNEQFFGPGTRLTVL.

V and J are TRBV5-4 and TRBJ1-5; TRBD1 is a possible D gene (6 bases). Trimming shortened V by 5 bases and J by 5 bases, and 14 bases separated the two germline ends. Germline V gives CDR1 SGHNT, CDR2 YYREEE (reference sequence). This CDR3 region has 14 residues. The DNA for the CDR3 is TGTGCCAGCAGTGCAAAGGGGGGGGATCAGCCCCAGCATTTT. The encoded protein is CASSAKGGDQPQHF.

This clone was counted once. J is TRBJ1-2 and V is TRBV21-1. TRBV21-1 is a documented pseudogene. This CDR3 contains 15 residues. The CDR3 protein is CASSKEFRGVGGYTF. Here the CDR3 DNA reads TGTGCCAGCAGCAAAGAGTTTAGGGGGGTGGGTGGCTACACCTTC.

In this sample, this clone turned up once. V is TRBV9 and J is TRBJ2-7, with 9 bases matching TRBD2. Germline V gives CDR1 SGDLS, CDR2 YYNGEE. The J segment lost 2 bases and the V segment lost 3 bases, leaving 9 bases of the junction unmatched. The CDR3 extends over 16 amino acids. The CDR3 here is CASSAEDAGGPYEQYF. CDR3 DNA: TGTGCCAGCAGCGCCGAGGATGCGGGAGGGCCCTACGAGCAGTACTTC.

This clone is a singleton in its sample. CDR3 region: CAWKTDRDTEAFF. The CDR3 region has the DNA TGTGCCTGGAAGACCGACAGGGACACTGAAGCTTTCTTT. The chain combines TRBV30 with TRBJ1-1; 7 bases line up with TRBD1. The ends lost 4 bases at V and 3 bases at J; junction bases unmatched: 5. CDR3 length equals 13 residues. Germline values: CDR1 GTSNPN, CDR2 SVGIG (reference sequence).

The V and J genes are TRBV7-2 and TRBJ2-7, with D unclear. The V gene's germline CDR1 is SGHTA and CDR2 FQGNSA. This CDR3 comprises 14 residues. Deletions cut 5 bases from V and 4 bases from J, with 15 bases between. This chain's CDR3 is CASSVDRLGYEQYF. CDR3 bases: TGTGCCAGCAGCGTAGACCGCTTGGGGTACGAGCAGTACTTC. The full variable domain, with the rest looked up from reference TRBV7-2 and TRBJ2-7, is GAGVSQSPSNKVTEKGKDVELRCDPISGHTALYWYRQSLGQGLEFLIYFQGNSAPDKSGLPSDRFSAERTGGSVSTLTIQRTQQEDSAVYLCASSVDRLGYEQYFGPGTRLTVT.

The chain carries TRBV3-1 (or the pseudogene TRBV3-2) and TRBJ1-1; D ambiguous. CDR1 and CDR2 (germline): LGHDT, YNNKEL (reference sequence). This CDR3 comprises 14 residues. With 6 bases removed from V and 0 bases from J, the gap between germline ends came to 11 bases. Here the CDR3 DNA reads TGTGCCAGCAGGCAAACGGGTATGAACACTGAAGCTTTCTTT. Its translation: CASRQTGMNTEAFF.

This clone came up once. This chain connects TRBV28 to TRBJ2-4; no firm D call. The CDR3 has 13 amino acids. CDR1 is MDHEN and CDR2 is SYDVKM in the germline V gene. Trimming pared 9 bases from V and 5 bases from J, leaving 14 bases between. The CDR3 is CASSLERENIQYF. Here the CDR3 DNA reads TGTGCCAGTTCTTTAGAAAGGGAAAACATTCAGTACTTC.

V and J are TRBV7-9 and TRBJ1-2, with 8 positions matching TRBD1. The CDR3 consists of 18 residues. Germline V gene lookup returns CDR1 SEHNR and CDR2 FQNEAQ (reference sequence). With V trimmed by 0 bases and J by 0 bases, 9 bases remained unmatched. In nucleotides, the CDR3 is TGTGCCAGCAGCTTAGCCCTCCTTCGGACAGGGACTAACTATGGCTACACCTTC. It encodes CASSLALLRTGTNYGYTF.

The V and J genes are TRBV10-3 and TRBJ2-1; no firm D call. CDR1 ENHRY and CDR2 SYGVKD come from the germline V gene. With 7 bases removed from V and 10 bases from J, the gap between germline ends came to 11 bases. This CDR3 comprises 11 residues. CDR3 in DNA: TGTGCCATCACGAAGGGATTAGAGCAGTTCTTC. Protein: CAITKGLEQFF.

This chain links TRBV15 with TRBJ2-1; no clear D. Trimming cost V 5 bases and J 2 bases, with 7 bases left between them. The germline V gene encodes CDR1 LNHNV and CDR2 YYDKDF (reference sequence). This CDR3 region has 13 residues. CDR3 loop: CATSGVPYNEQFF. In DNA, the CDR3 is TGTGCCACCAGCGGGGTACCCTACAATGAGCAGTTCTTC.

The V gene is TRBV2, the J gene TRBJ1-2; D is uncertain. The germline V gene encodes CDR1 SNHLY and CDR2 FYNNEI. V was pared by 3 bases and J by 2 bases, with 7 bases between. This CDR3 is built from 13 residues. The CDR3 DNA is TGTGCCAGCAGTGAGGGAGACAACTATGGCTACACCTTC. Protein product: CASSEGDNYGYTF.

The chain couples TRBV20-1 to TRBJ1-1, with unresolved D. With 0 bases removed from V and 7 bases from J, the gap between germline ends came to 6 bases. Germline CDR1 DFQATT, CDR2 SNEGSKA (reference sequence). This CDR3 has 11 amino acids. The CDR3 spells CSAREAHEAFF. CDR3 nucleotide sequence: TGCAGTGCTAGAGAAGCTCATGAAGCTTTCTTT.

DNA for the CDR3: TGTGCCAGCAGTGATAGTTTTGGGTACTCCTACGAGCAGTACTTC. Translation gives CASSDSFGYSYEQYF. V usage is TRBV6-1 and J usage is TRBJ2-7, with D unclear. The CDR3 contains 15 residues. The V gene lost 3 bases and the J gene lost 0 bases, with 12 bases spanning the gap. Germline CDR1 reads MNHNS; CDR2 reads SASEGT.

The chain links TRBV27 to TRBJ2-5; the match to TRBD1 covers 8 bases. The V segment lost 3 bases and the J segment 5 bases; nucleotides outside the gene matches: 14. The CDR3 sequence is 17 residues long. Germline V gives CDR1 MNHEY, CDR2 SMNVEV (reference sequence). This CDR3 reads CASSFLRTGSLGETQYF. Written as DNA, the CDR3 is TGTGCCAGCAGTTTCCTCCGGACAGGGTCGTTGGGGGAGACCCAGTACTTC.

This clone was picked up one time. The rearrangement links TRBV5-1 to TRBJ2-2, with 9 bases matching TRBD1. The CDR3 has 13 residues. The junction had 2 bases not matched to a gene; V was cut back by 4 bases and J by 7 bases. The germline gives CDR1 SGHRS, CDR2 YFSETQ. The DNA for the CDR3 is TGCGCCAGCAGCGGGGACAGGGTCGGGGAGCTGTTTTTT. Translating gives CASSGDRVGELFF. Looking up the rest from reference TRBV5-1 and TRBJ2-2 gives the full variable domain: KAGVTQTPRYLIKTRGQQVTLSCSPISGHRSVSWYQQTPGQGLQFLFEYFSETQRNKGNFPGRFSGRQFSNSRSEMNVSTLELGDSALYLCASSGDRVGELFFGEGSRLTVL.

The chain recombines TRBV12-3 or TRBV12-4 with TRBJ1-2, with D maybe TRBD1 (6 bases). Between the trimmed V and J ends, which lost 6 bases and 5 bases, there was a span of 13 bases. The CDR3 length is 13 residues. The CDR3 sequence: CASRVQGGYGYTF. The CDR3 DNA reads TGTGCCAGCAGGGTACAGGGCGGGTATGGCTACACCTTC.

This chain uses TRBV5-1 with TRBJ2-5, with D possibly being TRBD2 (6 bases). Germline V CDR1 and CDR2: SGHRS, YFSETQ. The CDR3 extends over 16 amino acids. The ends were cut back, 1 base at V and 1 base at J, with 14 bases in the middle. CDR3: CASSLQAGTPQETQYF. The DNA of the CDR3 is TGCGCCAGCAGCTTGCAGGCGGGGACCCCCCAAGAGACCCAGTACTTC.